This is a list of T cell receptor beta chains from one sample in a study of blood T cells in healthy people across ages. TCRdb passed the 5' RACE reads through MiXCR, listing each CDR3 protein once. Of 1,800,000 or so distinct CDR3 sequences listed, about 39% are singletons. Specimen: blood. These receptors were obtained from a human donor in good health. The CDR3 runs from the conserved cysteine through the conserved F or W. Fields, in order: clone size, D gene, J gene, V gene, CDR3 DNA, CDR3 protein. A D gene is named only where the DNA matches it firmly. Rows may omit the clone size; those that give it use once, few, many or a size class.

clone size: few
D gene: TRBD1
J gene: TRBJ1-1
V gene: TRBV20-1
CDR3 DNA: TGCAGTGCTAGAGACGGGACAGCTGAAGCTTTCTTT
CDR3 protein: CSARDGTAEAFF

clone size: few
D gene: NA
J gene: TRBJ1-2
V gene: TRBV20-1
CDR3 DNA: TGCAGTGCTAGAGAAACGGGAGCGAGTGGCTACACCTTC
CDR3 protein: CSARETGASGYTF

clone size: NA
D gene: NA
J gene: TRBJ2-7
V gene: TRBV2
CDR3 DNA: TGTGCCAGCATTGTGACAGGAGGGCTCGAGCAGTACTTC
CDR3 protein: CASIVTGGLEQYF

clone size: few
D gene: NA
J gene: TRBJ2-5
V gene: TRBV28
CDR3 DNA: TGTGCCAGCAGTTTGAGGGGAGGCCGCCTCGTCAGGCAGTACTTC
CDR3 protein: CASSLRGGRLVRQYF

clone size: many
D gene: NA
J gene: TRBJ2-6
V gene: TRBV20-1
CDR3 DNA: TGCAGTGCCGCCCTATCTGGGGCCAACGTCCTGACTTTC
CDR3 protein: CSAALSGANVLTF

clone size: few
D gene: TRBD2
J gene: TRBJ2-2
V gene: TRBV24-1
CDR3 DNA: TGTGCCACCAGTGACCCCGGGAGGCAGGGCACCACCGGGGAGCTGTTTTTT
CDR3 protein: CATSDPGRQGTTGELFF

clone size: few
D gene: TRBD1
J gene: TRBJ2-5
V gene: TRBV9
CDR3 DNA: TGTGCCAGCAACGAGGGGACAGGGGGAGAGCAGTACTTC
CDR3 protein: CASNEGTGGEQYF

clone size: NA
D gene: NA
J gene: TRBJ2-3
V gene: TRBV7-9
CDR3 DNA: TGTGCCAGCTTCGCCTGGGGGGGGGCCTACACAGATACGCAGTATTTT
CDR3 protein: CASFAWGGAYTDTQYF

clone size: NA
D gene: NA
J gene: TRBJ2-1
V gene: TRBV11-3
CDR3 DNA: TGTGCCAGCAGCACCATCTTAGGGGCCTACAATGAGCAGTTCTTC
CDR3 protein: CASSTILGAYNEQFF

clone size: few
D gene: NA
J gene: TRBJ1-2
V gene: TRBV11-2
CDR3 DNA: TGTGCCAGCAGCTTAGGGGGAGGACGCATTAACTATGGCTACACCTTC
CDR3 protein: CASSLGGGRINYGYTF

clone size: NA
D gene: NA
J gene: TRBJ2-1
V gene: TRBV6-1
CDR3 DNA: TGTGCCAGCAGTGAATCGGCAGGGATCTACAATGAGCAGTTCTTC
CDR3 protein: CASSESAGIYNEQFF

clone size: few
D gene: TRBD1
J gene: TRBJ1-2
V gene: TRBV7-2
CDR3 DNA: TGTGCCAGCAGCTTAGACCGGACAGGGCATGGCTACACCTTC
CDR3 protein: CASSLDRTGHGYTF

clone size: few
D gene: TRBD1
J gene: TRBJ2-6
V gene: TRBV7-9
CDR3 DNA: TGTGCCAGCAGCTTGCTGGGACAGGGAGGGCACTCTGGGGCCAACGTCCTGACTTTC
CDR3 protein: CASSLLGQGGHSGANVLTF

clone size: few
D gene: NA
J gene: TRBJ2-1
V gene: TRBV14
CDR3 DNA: TGTGCCAGCAGCATCCGTTTGGGTAGCAGCGACAATGAGCAGTTCTTC
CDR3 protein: CASSIRLGSSDNEQFF

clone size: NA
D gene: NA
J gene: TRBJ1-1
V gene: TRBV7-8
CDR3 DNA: TGTGCCAGCAGCCCAATTTATGCCAGTTTACCCACTGAAGCTTTCTTT
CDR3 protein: CASSPIYASLPTEAFF

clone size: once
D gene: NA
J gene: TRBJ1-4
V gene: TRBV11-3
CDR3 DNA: TGTGCCAGCAGCTTAATCGGGCAACACGGATTGAGAGAAAAACTGTTTTTT
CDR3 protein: CASSLIGQHGLREKLFF

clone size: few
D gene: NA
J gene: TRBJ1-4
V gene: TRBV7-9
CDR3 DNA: TGTGCCAGCTCCTTTTCCGGGACCCGGGCTGAAAAACTGTTTTTT
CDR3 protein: CASSFSGTRAEKLFF

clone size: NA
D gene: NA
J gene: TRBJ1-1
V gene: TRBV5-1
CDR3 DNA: TGCGCCAGCAGCCGGCGAATGGGGAACACTGAAGCTTTCTTT
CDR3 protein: CASSRRMGNTEAFF

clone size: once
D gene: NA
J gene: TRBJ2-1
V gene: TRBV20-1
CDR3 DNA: TGCAGTGCTACTAGACCCAACAATGAGCAGTTCTTC
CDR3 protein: CSATRPNNEQFF

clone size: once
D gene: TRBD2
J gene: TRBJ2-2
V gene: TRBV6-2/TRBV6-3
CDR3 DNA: TGTGCCAGCAGTTCTCTAGCGGGGCCCACCGGGGAGCTGTTTTTT
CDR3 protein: CASSSLAGPTGELFF

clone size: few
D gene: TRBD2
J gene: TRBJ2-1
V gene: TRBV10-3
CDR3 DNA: TGTGCCATCGGAGGGACTAGCGGGGGTTACAATGAGCAGTTCTTC
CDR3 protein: CAIGGTSGGYNEQFF

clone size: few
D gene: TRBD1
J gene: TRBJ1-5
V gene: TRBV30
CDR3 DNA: TGTGCCTGCCAGGGGGGAAGCTACTATAGCAATCAGCCCCAGCATTTT
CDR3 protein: CACQGGSYYSNQPQHF

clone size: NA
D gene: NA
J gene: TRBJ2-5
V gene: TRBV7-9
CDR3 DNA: TGTGCCAGCGGAGGACCGGGCTTAGCCAATGAGCAGTACTTC
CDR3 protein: CASGGPGLANEQYF

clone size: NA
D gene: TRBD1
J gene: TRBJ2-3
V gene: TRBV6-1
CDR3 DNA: TGTGCCAGCAGTGAGGACAGGGTTCCAGATACGCAGTATTTT
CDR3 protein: CASSEDRVPDTQYF

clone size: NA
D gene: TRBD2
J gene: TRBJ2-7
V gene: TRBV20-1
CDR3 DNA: TGCAGTGCTAGGGGTAGCGGGGGATACTCCTACGAGCAGTACTTC
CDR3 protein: CSARGSGGYSYEQYF

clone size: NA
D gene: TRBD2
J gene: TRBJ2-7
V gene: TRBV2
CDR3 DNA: TGTGCCAGCATCGGGACTAGCGGGGGGAGGAACGAGCAGTACTTC
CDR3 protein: CASIGTSGGRNEQYF

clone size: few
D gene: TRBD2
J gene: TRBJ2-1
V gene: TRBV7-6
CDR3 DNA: TGTGCCAGCAGCCGACGTGGCGGGGGGCACAATGAGCAGTTCTTC
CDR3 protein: CASSRRGGGHNEQFF

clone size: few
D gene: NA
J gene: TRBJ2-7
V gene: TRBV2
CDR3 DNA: TGTGCCAGCAGTTCTACAGGGAGCCCCTCCTACGAGCAGTACTTC
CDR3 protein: CASSSTGSPSYEQYF

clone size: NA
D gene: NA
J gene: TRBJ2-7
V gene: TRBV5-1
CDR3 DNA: TGCGCCAGCAGCTTAAGGGACACACTATACAATGAGCAGTACTTC
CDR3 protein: CASSLRDTLYNEQYF

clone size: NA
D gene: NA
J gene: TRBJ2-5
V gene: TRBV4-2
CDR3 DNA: TGTGCCAGCAGCCAAGACTCCGCCAGAGAGACCCAGTACTTC
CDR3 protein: CASSQDSARETQYF

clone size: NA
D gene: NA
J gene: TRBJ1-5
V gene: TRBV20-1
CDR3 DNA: TGCAGTGCCTCCTTAAGGACAGTCCCTAATCAGCCCCAGCATTTT
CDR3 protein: CSASLRTVPNQPQHF

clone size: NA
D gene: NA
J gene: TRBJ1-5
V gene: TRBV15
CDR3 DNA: TGTGCCACCAGCAGAGATCAAGGGGGTAGGAGCAATCAGCCCCAGCATTTT
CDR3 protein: CATSRDQGGRSNQPQHF

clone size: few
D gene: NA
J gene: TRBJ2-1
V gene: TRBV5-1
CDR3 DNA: TGCGCCAGCAGCTTGGAGGCCAACAATGAGCAGTTCTTC
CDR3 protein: CASSLEANNEQFF